A single sample is the source of the 30 T cell receptor beta chains below, sequenced in a study of T-cell reconstitution after alpha-beta-depleted transplantation in children (dated by TCRdb to 2016 to 2018). This specimen's treatment or condition label, per the study, means: allogeneic hematopoietic cell transplantation with graft depleted of TCRalphabeta T cells and CD19 B cells. Libraries were constructed by PCR. The sequencer was an Illumina HiSeq 2500. TCR library preparation used molecular barcoding, with unique molecular identifiers applied to normalize quantification of the TCRbeta repertoire. TCRdb reworked the public reads: Q25 trimming with fastp, MiXCR clone assembly, productive beta chains retained. Identical CDR3 protein sequences are pooled into one entry, listed with their most common genes and DNA. Present in this sample are 200,000 or so distinct CDR3 sequences, just under 6.5% of which were seen just once. The leading ten clones occupy roughly 4.7% of the sample.

The sequences come from PBMCs, collected before TCRalphabeta/CD19-depleted stem cell transplant. These receptors all stem from a girl less than two years old with combined immunodeficiency, due to receive a stem cell transplant.

Ten or more counts support this clonotype. V gene TRBV5-5 combines with J gene TRBJ2-3, with TRBD2 as a possible D gene (6 bases). Trimming took 4 bases from V and 4 from J, leaving 13 bases between them. CDR3 length: 14 amino acids. The germline gives CDR1 SGHKS, CDR2 YYEKEE (reference sequence). The CDR3: CASSAGSWADTQYF. The CDR3 nucleotides read TGTGCCAGCAGCGCGGGAAGCTGGGCAGATACGCAGTATTTT.

This clonotype was counted ten times or more. The chain links TRBV9 to TRBJ2-7, with unresolved D. Trimming removed 2 bases from V and 4 bases from J, with 13 bases in between. Germline values: CDR1 SGDLS, CDR2 YYNGEE. The CDR3 length is 14 residues. CDR3 region: CASSVGKDGYEQYF. CDR3 sequence (DNA): TGTGCCAGCAGCGTTGGGAAGGATGGTTACGAGCAGTACTTC.

For this clonotype: Possible read error: a much larger clone is one base away. The chain has TRBV28 and TRBJ2-2, with 9 bases that match TRBD1. J gave up 4 bases and V 4 bases, and 7 bases lay outside the gene matches. The germline gives CDR1 MDHEN, CDR2 SYDVKM. This CDR3 contains 16 residues. The CDR3 here is CASSCQGTGPTGELFF. CDR3 sequence (DNA): TGTGCCAGCAGTTGCCAAGGGACAGGGCCCACCGGGGAGCTGTTTTTT.

This clonotype has ten or more counts. The V call is TRBV12-3 or TRBV12-4, the J call TRBJ2-5; TRBD1 is a possible D gene (5 bases). This CDR3 spans 14 amino acids. V lost 1 base and J 1 base, leaving 7 bases between the germline ends. CDR3 residues: CASSLGTPQETQYF. The CDR3 nucleotides read TGTGCCAGCAGTTTAGGGACACCCCAAGAGACCCAGTACTTC.

This clonotype showed up many times. The chain couples TRBV10-3 to TRBJ1-1; D is uncertain. The CDR3 is 11 amino acids. Per the germline V gene, CDR1 is ENHRY and CDR2 is SYGVKD. The V gene lost 3 bases and the J gene lost 3 bases, with 2 bases spanning the gap. For the CDR3, the DNA is TGTGCCATCAGTGAATACACTGAAGCTTTCTTT. Translating it yields CAISEYTEAFF.

This clonotype has ten or more counts. The chain joins TRBV21-1 to TRBJ2-7; no DNA check was done on the table's D call, TRBD1. TRBV21-1 is marked as a pseudogene. The CDR3 is made up of 14 amino acids. The CDR3 bases are TGTGCCAGCCCCCAGCGGGCGCCCCCCCACGAGCAGTACTTC. Encoded protein: CASPQRAPPHEQYF.

This clonotype was counted many times. The CDR3: CASSLSRGSTEAFF. CDR3 DNA: TGTGCCAGCAGTTTAAGCAGGGGGAGCACTGAAGCTTTCTTT. This chain uses TRBV28 with TRBJ1-1; 7 bases align to TRBD1. The CDR3 is 14 amino acids. The V segment lost 2 bases and the J segment 4 bases; nucleotides outside the gene matches: 4. In germline, CDR1 is MDHEN, CDR2 SYDVKM.

In this sample, this clonotype turned up many times. The chain recombines TRBV29-1 with TRBJ1-5; D is unclear. Germline V gives CDR1 SQVTM, CDR2 ANQGSEA. The CDR3 is 12 amino acids. The CDR3 DNA reads as TGCATCCTTTCGGGCTGCAATCAGCCCCAGCATTTT. Its protein is CILSGCNQPQHF.

Turning to this clonotype: Since a much larger clone is just one base distant, this may be a read error. The conserved phenylalanine or tryptophan is not found at the CDR3 terminus, so this likely reflects a read error. The rearrangement uses TRBV10-3 and TRBJ2-5, with 7 bases aligning to TRBD2. Germline V CDR1 and CDR2: ENHRY, SYGVKD. The V gene end was trimmed by 6 bases and the J gene end by 1 base; junction bases not matched to a gene: 2. The CDR3 consists of 13 residues. Written as DNA, the CDR3 is TGTGCCATCAGAGCGGGGACCCAAGAGACCCAGTACTCC. It translates to CAIRAGTQETQYS.

CDR3: CASTYGGAPYNEQFF. CDR3 coding DNA: TGTGCCAGCACCTACGGGGGGGCCCCCTACAATGAGCAGTTCTTC. V is TRBV6-2 or TRBV6-3 and J is TRBJ2-1; TRBD2 matches at 8 bases. The V segment lost 7 bases and the J segment 2 bases; nucleotides outside the gene matches: 7. Germline values: CDR1 MNHEY, CDR2 SVGEGT. The CDR3 length is 15 residues.

This chain uses TRBV6-2 or TRBV6-3 with TRBJ2-3; 10 bases align to TRBD2. Germline CDR1 MNHEY, CDR2 SVGEGT. The ends lost 2 bases at V and 2 bases at J; junction bases unmatched: 19. The CDR3 consists of 21 residues. CDR3 coding DNA: TGTGCCAGCAGTTACGCCCGTGGGGGGAGCGGGGGGGCCGGTGACACAGATACGCAGTATTTT. Translated: CASSYARGGSGGAGDTDTQYF.

As to this clonotype: Being one base from a much bigger clone, this may be a read error. The missing conserved phenylalanine or tryptophan at the end of this CDR3 makes a read error likely. The rearrangement links TRBV20-1 to TRBJ2-7; the match to TRBD2 covers 8 bases. With V trimmed by 6 bases and J by 5 bases, 12 bases remained unmatched. The CDR3 runs 14 residues. From germline, CDR1 is DFQATT and CDR2 SNEGSKA (reference sequence). The CDR3: CSATNPGLENEQYS. The CDR3 DNA sequence: TGCAGTGCCACCAATCCGGGACTAGAGAACGAGCAGTACTCC.

This clonotype appeared many times. The rearrangement links TRBV5-1 to TRBJ2-7; 7 nucleotides agree with TRBD1. Germline CDR1 reads SGHRS; CDR2 reads YFSETQ. The CDR3 consists of 12 residues. V was pared by 4 bases and J by 6 bases, with 4 bases of the junction left unmatched. This CDR3 reads CASSRDSPEQYF. DNA for the CDR3: TGCGCCAGCAGCCGGGACAGCCCCGAGCAGTACTTC.

The sample holds many counts of this clonotype. The chain carries TRBV20-1 and TRBJ1-6; D is possibly TRBD1 (6 bases). The CDR3 length is 14 residues. Germline-derived CDR1 and CDR2 are DFQATT and SNEGSKA (reference sequence). Deletions cut 6 bases from V and 3 bases from J, with 12 bases between. The CDR3 is CSASDSYYNSPLHF. CDR3 nucleotides: TGCAGTGCGTCGGACAGTTACTATAATTCACCCCTCCACTTT.

This clonotype appeared many times. The chain uses TRBV7-8 and TRBJ2-7; TRBD2 might be the D (6 bases). The CDR3 is made up of 16 amino acids. Per the germline V gene, CDR1 is SGHVS and CDR2 is FQNEAQ. Trimming removed 4 bases at V and 4 bases at J, with 20 bases between. CDR3 nucleotide sequence: TGTGCCAGCAGCTCGCTCCGGGACTTCTACTTTTACGAGCAGTACTTC. Residues: CASSSLRDFYFYEQYF.

This clonotype came up a few times. The chain combines TRBV11-2 with TRBJ2-1; TRBD2 matches 10 bases. There are 16 residues in the CDR3. Germline V CDR1 and CDR2: SGHAT, FQNNGV. With V trimmed by 4 bases and J by 4 bases, 7 bases remained unmatched. The CDR3 sequence is CASSSLAGAPYNEQFF. CDR3 bases: TGTGCCAGCAGCTCTCTAGCGGGAGCCCCATACAATGAGCAGTTCTTC.

This clonotype was seen ten or more times. The gene calls are TRBV12-3 or TRBV12-4 and TRBJ2-1; 8 bases fit TRBD1. This CDR3 spans 15 amino acids. V shed 3 bases, J shed 4 bases, and the junction held 5 bases outside the gene matches. The CDR3 reads CASSFGDRGYNEQFF. CDR3 DNA sequence: TGTGCCAGCAGTTTCGGAGACAGGGGATACAATGAGCAGTTCTTC.

This clonotype was detected only a few times. This may stem from a read error, because a much larger clone lies one nucleotide away. This chain links TRBV29-1 with TRBJ2-5; perhaps TRBD2 as D (6 bases). This CDR3 has 14 amino acids. Germline V CDR1 and CDR2: SQVTM, ANQGSEA. V dropped 6 bases and J dropped 2 bases, with 16 bases sitting between them. CDR3 in amino acids: CSVPRESQQETQYF. For the CDR3, the DNA is TGCAGCGTACCCCGGGAGAGCCAACAAGAGACCCAGTACTTC.

V usage is TRBV5-1 and J usage is TRBJ1-5; D remains unclear. The germline V gene encodes CDR1 SGHRS and CDR2 YFSETQ. The CDR3 has 15 residues. Trimming removed 0 bases from V and 1 base from J, with 8 bases in between. The CDR3 DNA follows: TGCGCCAGCAGCTTGGCCTATGGGAGCAATCAGCCCCAGCATTTT. Translating gives CASSLAYGSNQPQHF.

This clonotype was seen a few times. The genes are TRBV3-1 and TRBJ1-1; D remains ambiguous. There are 13 residues in the CDR3. The V and J ends lost 1 base and 7 bases respectively, with 10 bases between them. CDR1 is LGHDT and CDR2 is YNNKEL in the germline V gene (reference sequence). The CDR3 loop reads CASSQVRGIEAFF. Written as DNA, the CDR3 is TGTGCCAGCAGCCAAGTGCGAGGAATTGAAGCTTTCTTT. The variable domain in full, with the rest retrieved from reference TRBV3-1 and TRBJ1-1, is DTAVSQTPKYLVTQMGNDKSIKCEQNLGHDTMYWYKQDSKKFLKIMFSYNNKELIINETVPNRFSPKSPDKAHLNLHINSLELGDSAVYFCASSQVRGIEAFFGQGTRLTVV.

This clonotype was recorded many times. This sequence joins TRBV19 and TRBJ1-1; no clear D gene. The CDR3 has 13 residues. The V and J ends lost 3 bases and 2 bases respectively, with 7 bases between them. The germline CDR1 and CDR2 sequences are LNHDA and SQIVND (reference sequence). The DNA for the CDR3 is TGTGCCAGTAGTATGCTGGGAAACACTGAAGCTTTCTTT. Protein sequence: CASSMLGNTEAFF.

This clonotype was detected ten times or more. The rearrangement uses TRBV6-5 and TRBJ2-3; 7 bases align to TRBD2. Trimming cost V 0 bases and J 2 bases; bases outside gene matches: 11. This CDR3 comprises 18 residues. Germline lookup yields CDR1 MNHEY and CDR2 SVGAGI. The CDR3 here is CASSYSFPSSGYTDTQYF. CDR3 coding DNA: TGTGCCAGCAGTTACTCCTTTCCCTCTAGCGGATACACAGATACGCAGTATTTT.

This clonotype was detected many times. The chain joins TRBV29-1 to TRBJ1-2; D remains unclear. The CDR3 is 12 amino acids. Germline assignment: CDR1 SQVTM and CDR2 ANQGSEA. V was cut by 6 bases and J by 4 bases, with 12 bases left in between. The CDR3 DNA is TGCAGCGTGACGATGGGAGTCTATGGCTACACCTTC. It codes for CSVTMGVYGYTF.

This clonotype showed up many times. CDR3 amino acids: CATSDFSNHEQFF. CDR3 DNA sequence: TGTGCCACCAGTGATTTCTCCAATCATGAGCAGTTCTTC. This chain uses TRBV24-1 with TRBJ2-1; D gene unclear. This CDR3 has 13 amino acids. Deletions cut 1 base from V and 8 bases from J, with 8 bases between. Germline loops: CDR1 KGHDR, CDR2 SFDVKD.

In its sample, this clonotype was seen many times. This CDR3 is missing its conserved last phenylalanine or tryptophan, likely due to a read error. It is unclear where the CDR3 begins or ends on the DNA, so no DNA is shown, and the CDR3 is as TCRdb lists it. The CDR3 here is CSALSGSFFTL. The chain uses TRBV29-1 and TRBJ2-7; TRBD2 is the table's D call, not checked against the DNA. The CDR3 region is 11 residues in length, termini included. Germline values: CDR1 SQVTM, CDR2 ANQGSEA.

This clonotype has at least ten counts. The CDR3 reads CASSNPPSGEFTDTQYF. For the CDR3, the DNA is TGTGCCAGCAGCAATCCACCTAGCGGGGAGTTCACAGATACGCAGTATTTT. The chain joins TRBV21-1 to TRBJ2-3; the DNA was not used to check the table's D call, TRBD2. TRBV21-1 is marked as a pseudogene. There are 17 residues in the CDR3.

This clonotype has at least ten counts. This chain uses TRBV5-1 with TRBJ2-7; D perhaps matches TRBD2 (5 bases). The CDR3 extends over 14 amino acids. Germline lookup yields CDR1 SGHRS and CDR2 YFSETQ. Trimming shortened V by 2 bases and J by 3 bases, and 12 bases separated the two germline ends. CDR3 residues: CASSFRPEGYEQYF. For the CDR3, the DNA is TGCGCCAGCAGCTTCAGACCCGAGGGCTACGAGCAGTACTTC.

This clonotype was detected many times. The genes are TRBV12-3 or TRBV12-4 and TRBJ2-1, with 8 nucleotides matching TRBD2. CDR3 length: 13 residues. Trimming cost V 5 bases and J 7 bases; bases outside gene matches: 4. CDR3 in DNA: TGTGCCAGCAGTCCGGGGGGGCCAAATGAGCAGTTCTTC. Translated, it gives CASSPGGPNEQFF.

This clonotype was detected many times. The rearrangement uses TRBV15 and TRBJ1-4; 7 nucleotides match TRBD1. Germline lookup yields CDR1 LNHNV and CDR2 YYDKDF (reference sequence). This CDR3 contains 15 residues. V gave up 2 bases and J gave up 1 base; unmatched junction bases: 1. The CDR3 sequence: CATSRNRGTNEKLFF. CDR3 in DNA: TGTGCCACCAGCAGAAACAGGGGAACTAATGAAAAACTGTTTTTT.

In this sample, this clonotype turned up many times. The V call is TRBV4-1, the J call TRBJ2-7; 9 nucleotides match TRBD1. The CDR3 is made up of 15 amino acids. Germline values: CDR1 MGHRA, CDR2 YSYEKL. V lost 1 base, J lost 3 bases, and 4 bases stayed unmatched. The CDR3 sequence: CASSQGGTGYYEQYF. In DNA, the CDR3 is TGCGCCAGCAGCCAAGGGGGGACAGGGTACTACGAGCAGTACTTC.